Following are 21 T cell receptor beta chains from one sample sequenced in a study of T cells after yellow fever vaccination. Each CDR3 protein gets one entry after TCRdb re-called the 5' RACE reads with MiXCR. Of 100,000 to 150,000 distinct CDR3 sequences in the sample, approximately 14% were seen once. The sample consisted of CD8+ T cells sorted from PBMCs, taken 5 days after the yellow fever booster vaccination. The receptors shown here come from a man aged 18 to 30 who received the YFV17D yellow fever vaccine.

The CDR3 DNA reads as TGTGCCAGCTCGACAGGGTCGGGGGAAAAACTGTTTTTT. As protein: CASSTGSGEKLFF. The chain is built from TRBV12-3 or TRBV12-4 and TRBJ1-4; 7 positions match TRBD1. The CDR3 loop spans 13 amino acids. Losses at the gene ends were 8 bases for V and 8 bases for J; bases not matched to a gene: 8.

This clonotype was detected ten times or more. The J gene is TRBJ2-7, the V gene TRBV4-1, with a tentative D call TRBD2 (6 bases). The CDR3 runs 15 residues. With 4 bases removed from V and 3 bases from J, the gap between germline ends came to 16 bases. Germline CDR1 is MGHRA and CDR2 is YSYEKL. The CDR3 region is CASSPRSAGLYEQYF. The CDR3 nucleotides read TGCGCCAGCAGCCCTAGGTCTGCGGGGCTCTACGAGCAGTACTTC.

The rearrangement links TRBV4-1 to TRBJ2-7, with TRBD2 matching 7 bases. Trimming took 4 bases from V and 1 from J; bases not matched to a gene: 4. Germline CDR1 reads MGHRA; CDR2 reads YSYEKL. CDR3 length equals 14 residues. For the CDR3, the DNA is TGCGCCAGCAGCCTTAGGGAGGGATCCTACGAGCAGTACTTC. Protein sequence: CASSLREGSYEQYF.

The chain couples TRBV11-2 to TRBJ2-5, with 8 bases fitting TRBD2. This CDR3 region has 16 residues. The junction had 9 bases not matched to a gene; V was cut back by 4 bases and J by 2 bases. Germline lookup yields CDR1 SGHAT and CDR2 FQNNGV. The CDR3 is CASSYPSGGRQETQYF. CDR3 DNA sequence: TGTGCCAGCAGCTACCCCTCGGGGGGGCGACAAGAGACCCAGTACTTC.

In this sample, this clonotype turned up many times. The chain has TRBV25-1 and TRBJ2-6, with D perhaps TRBD1 (5 bases). The CDR3 has 15 residues. Germline V lookup: CDR1 MGHDK, CDR2 SYGVNS. V shed 4 bases and J shed 0 bases, with 7 bases lying between them. CDR3 bases: TGTGCCAGCAGTGTAGGACACTCTGGGGCCAACGTCCTGACTTTC. It translates to CASSVGHSGANVLTF.

This clonotype was seen only a few times. The rearrangement links TRBV4-3 to TRBJ2-5; 10 bases fit TRBD1. V was clipped by 4 bases and J by 5 bases; unmatched bases: 7. CDR3 length: 15 amino acids. Per the germline V gene, CDR1 is LGHNA and CDR2 is YSLEER. CDR3 DNA sequence: TGCGCCAGCAGCCCCAGGACAGGGGGTACGGAGACCCAGTACTTC. Its protein product is CASSPRTGGTETQYF.

The V and J genes are TRBV25-1 and TRBJ2-4; unclear D gene. The V and J ends lost 1 base and 5 bases respectively, with 9 bases between them. The CDR3 loop spans 14 amino acids. From germline, CDR1 is MGHDK and CDR2 SYGVNS. The CDR3 region has the DNA TGTGCCAGCAGTGAATGGCTGGCCGAAAACATTCAGTACTTC. Residues: CASSEWLAENIQYF. Drawing the rest from reference TRBV25-1 and TRBJ2-4, the complete variable domain is EADIYQTPRYLVIGTGKKITLECSQTMGHDKMYWYQQDPGMELHLIHYSYGVNSTEKGDLSSESTVSRIRTEHFPLTLESARPSHTSQYLCASSEWLAENIQYFGAGTRLSVL.

The chain links TRBV20-1 to TRBJ2-3; weak D call: TRBD1 (6 bases). Trimming took 3 bases from V and 5 from J, leaving 15 bases between them. Germline CDR1 reads DFQATT; CDR2 reads SNEGSKA (reference sequence). This CDR3 is built from 14 residues. The CDR3 region has the DNA TGCAGTGCTAGGGGCAACAGGGCTCGAGATACGCAGTATTTT. Translating gives CSARGNRARDTQYF.

CDR3 nucleotides: TGTGCCAGCAGCTTGGGGACAGGTTATAACTCCTACGAGCAGTACGTC. Translating gives CASSLGTGYNSYEQYV. This sequence joins TRBV5-5 and TRBJ2-7; 7 bases agree with TRBD1. The junction had 6 bases not matched to a gene; V was cut back by 0 bases and J by 0 bases. Germline CDR1 and CDR2: SGHKS and YYEKEE (reference sequence). This CDR3 comprises 16 residues.

This clonotype was picked up many times. The rearrangement uses TRBV27 and TRBJ2-1; 9 positions match TRBD2. The CDR3 extends over 14 amino acids. Trimming at V came to 4 bases and at J to 8 bases, leaving 6 bases not matched to a gene. CDR1 and CDR2 from the germline V gene are MNHEY and SMNVEV (reference sequence). The CDR3 spells CASSSGLAYDEQFF. As DNA, the CDR3 is TGTGCCAGCAGTTCGGGACTAGCTTATGATGAGCAGTTCTTC.

The rearrangement links TRBV3-1 to TRBJ2-1, with TRBD2 as a possible D gene (7 bases). The V end was cut by 0 bases, the J end by 4 bases, with 16 bases between. The germline V gene encodes CDR1 LGHDT and CDR2 YNNKEL (reference sequence). The CDR3 covers 17 residues. The CDR3 region has the DNA TGTGCCAGCAGCCAAGAAGGGACGGGGGGCCTTTACAATGAGCAGTTCTTC. This gives the protein CASSQEGTGGLYNEQFF.

In its sample, this clonotype was seen a few times. The rearrangement joins TRBV6-2 or TRBV6-3 to TRBJ2-7; 7 positions agree with TRBD2. Germline V lookup: CDR1 MNHEY, CDR2 SVGEGT. J was trimmed by 2 bases and V by 5 bases; bases with no gene match: 3. CDR3 length: 13 amino acids. DNA of the CDR3: TGTGCCAGCAGTACTAGCGAGACCTACGAGCAGTACGTC. As protein: CASSTSETYEQYV.

The chain links TRBV12-3 or TRBV12-4 to TRBJ2-6; no clear D gene. The CDR3 is 16 amino acids. The V gene lost 7 bases and the J gene lost 0 bases, with 13 bases spanning the gap. Here the CDR3 reads CASTFGESSGANVLTF. CDR3 sequence (DNA): TGTGCCAGCACATTCGGCGAGAGCTCTGGGGCCAACGTCCTGACTTTC.

The chain combines TRBV14 with TRBJ1-6; D is unclear. The V gene lost 4 bases and the J gene lost 7 bases, with 17 bases spanning the gap. This CDR3 contains 16 residues. Germline V gene sequence: CDR1 SGHDN, CDR2 FVKESK. The CDR3 is CASSLYLGSANSPLHF. The DNA for the CDR3 is TGTGCCAGCAGCCTATATCTAGGGTCGGCGAATTCACCCCTCCACTTT.

This clonotype appeared a few times. The chain carries TRBV7-8 and TRBJ1-1; D uncertain. Per germline, CDR1 SGHVS and CDR2 FQNEAQ. V gave up 1 base and J gave up 1 base, with 7 bases separating them. CDR3 length: 14 amino acids. CDR3 residues: CASSLDLGNTEAFF. The CDR3 bases are TGTGCCAGCAGCTTAGACTTGGGGAACACTGAAGCTTTCTTT.

A few counts support this clonotype. CDR3 DNA sequence: TGTGCCACCAGCAGAGCAATGACCTACGAGCAGTACTTC. Its protein product is CATSRAMTYEQYF. J is TRBJ2-7 and V is TRBV15; D gene uncertain. Germline V CDR1 and CDR2: LNHNV, YYDKDF (reference sequence). The V end lost 1 base, the J end lost 2 bases, and 6 bases lay between the germline ends. The CDR3 is made up of 13 amino acids.

The chain employs TRBV11-2 and TRBJ2-3, with D possibly matching TRBD1 (6 bases). This CDR3 has 18 residues. Germline V lookup: CDR1 SGHAT, CDR2 FQNNGV. Trimming left V 1 base short and J 4 bases short, with 21 bases between. DNA for the CDR3: TGTGCCAGCAGCTTAGGGGGGACAATCCCCGGTCCGCCAGATACGCAGTATTTT. Protein sequence: CASSLGGTIPGPPDTQYF.

Only a few counts were recorded for this clonotype. CDR3 in DNA: TGCGCCAGCCGTGGGGACCACAATGAGCAGTTCTTC. It translates to CASRGDHNEQFF. This rearrangement joins TRBV10-2 to TRBJ2-1; tentatively, D is TRBD1 or TRBD2 (5 bases each). Trimming removed 8 bases at V and 5 bases at J, with 10 bases between. The CDR3 sequence is 12 residues long. Germline V CDR1 and CDR2: WSHSY, SAAADI.

The gene calls are TRBV12-3 or TRBV12-4 and TRBJ1-2; D uncertain. V lost 3 bases to trimming and J lost 3 bases, with 8 bases between them. The CDR3 is 13 amino acids. CDR3 in amino acids: CASSLVAHYGYTF. The CDR3 DNA reads TGTGCCAGCAGTTTGGTAGCTCACTATGGCTACACCTTC.

This clonotype has only a few counts. The chain joins TRBV4-3 to TRBJ2-3, with 7 positions matching TRBD2. Looked up from germline, CDR1 is LGHNA and CDR2 is YSLEER. The CDR3 loop spans 16 amino acids. The V gene end was trimmed by 2 bases and the J gene end by 1 base; junction bases not matched to a gene: 6. The CDR3 region has the DNA TGCGCCAGCAGCCAACTCGAGGGGAGGGGCACAGATACGCAGTATTTT. This translates into CASSQLEGRGTDTQYF.

The chain has TRBV11-2 and TRBJ2-3, with 8 bases that match TRBD2. The junction had 7 bases not matched to a gene; V was cut back by 7 bases and J by 4 bases. Germline V gives CDR1 SGHAT, CDR2 FQNNGV. This CDR3 contains 14 residues. CDR3 nucleotides: TGTGCCAGCAAAACCCCGGGGGGGCCAGATACGCAGTATTTT. Amino acids: CASKTPGGPDTQYF. Complete variable domain (other parts from reference TRBV11-2 and TRBJ2-3): EAGVAQSPRYKIIEKRQSVAFWCNPISGHATLYWYQQILGQGPKLLIQFQNNGVVDDSQLPKDRFSAERLKGVDSTLKIQPAKLEDSAVYLCASKTPGGPDTQYFGPGTRLTVL.